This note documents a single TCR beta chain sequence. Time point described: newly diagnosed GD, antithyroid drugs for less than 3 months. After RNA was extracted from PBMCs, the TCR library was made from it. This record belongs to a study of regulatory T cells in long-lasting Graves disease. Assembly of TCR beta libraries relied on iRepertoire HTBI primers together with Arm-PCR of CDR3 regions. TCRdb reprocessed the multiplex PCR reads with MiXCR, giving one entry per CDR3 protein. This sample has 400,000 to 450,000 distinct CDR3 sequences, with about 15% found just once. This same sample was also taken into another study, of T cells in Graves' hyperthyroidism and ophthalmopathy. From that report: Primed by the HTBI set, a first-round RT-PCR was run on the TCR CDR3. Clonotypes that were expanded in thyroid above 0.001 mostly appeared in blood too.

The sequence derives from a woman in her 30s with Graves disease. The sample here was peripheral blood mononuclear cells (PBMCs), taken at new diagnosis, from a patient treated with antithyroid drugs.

The CDR3 coding sequence is TGTGCCAGTGGGGAACATTCACCCCTCCACTTT. This gives the protein CASGEHSPLHF. V is TRBV7-2 and J is TRBJ1-6; no clear D. The CDR3 consists of 11 residues. The V gene lost 9 bases and the J gene lost 8 bases, with 8 bases spanning the gap. Germline CDR1 reads SGHTA; CDR2 reads FQGNSA.